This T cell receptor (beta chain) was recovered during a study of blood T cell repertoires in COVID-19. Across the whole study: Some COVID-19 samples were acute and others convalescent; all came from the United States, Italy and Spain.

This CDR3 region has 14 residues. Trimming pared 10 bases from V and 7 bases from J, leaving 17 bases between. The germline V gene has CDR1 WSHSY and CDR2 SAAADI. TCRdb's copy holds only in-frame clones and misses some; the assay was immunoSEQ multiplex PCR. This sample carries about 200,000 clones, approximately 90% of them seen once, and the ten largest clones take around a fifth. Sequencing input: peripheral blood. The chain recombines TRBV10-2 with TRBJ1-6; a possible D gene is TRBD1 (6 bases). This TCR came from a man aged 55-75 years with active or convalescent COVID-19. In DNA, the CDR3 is TGCGCCACGGGGGGGGGACAATGGAATTCACCCCTCCACTTT. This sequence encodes CATGGGQWNSPLHF.